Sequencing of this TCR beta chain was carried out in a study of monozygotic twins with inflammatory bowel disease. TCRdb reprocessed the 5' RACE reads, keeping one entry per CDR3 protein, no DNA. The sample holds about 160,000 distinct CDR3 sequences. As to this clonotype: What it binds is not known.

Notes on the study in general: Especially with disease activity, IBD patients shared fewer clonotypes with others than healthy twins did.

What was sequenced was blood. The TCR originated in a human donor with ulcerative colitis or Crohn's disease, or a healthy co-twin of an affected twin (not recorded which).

The CDR3 sequence is CASSSGTGLSLSGNTIYF. The V gene is TRBV11-2, the J gene TRBJ1-3; TCRdb lists TRBD1, though no DNA is available to test this call. The CDR3 extends over 18 amino acids. The germline V gene has CDR1 SGHAT and CDR2 FQNNGV.